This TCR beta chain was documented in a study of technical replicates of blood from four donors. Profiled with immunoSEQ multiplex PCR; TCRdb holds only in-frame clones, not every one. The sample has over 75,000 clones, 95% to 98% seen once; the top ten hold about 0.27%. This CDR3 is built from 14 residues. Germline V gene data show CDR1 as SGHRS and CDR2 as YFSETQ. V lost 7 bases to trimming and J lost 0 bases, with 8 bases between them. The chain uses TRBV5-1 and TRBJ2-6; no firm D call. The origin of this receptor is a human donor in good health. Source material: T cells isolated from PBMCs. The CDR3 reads CASSTSSGANVLTF. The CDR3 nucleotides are TGCGCCAGCTCAACGAGCTCTGGGGCCAACGTCCTGACTTTC.